This T cell receptor beta chain was sequenced for a study of T cell responses to AZD1222 COVID-19 vaccine. Looking at the study overall: Second doses at about 4 or about 12 weeks were pooled.

Notes on the study in general: Spike-specific TCR repertoires showed rising breadth and depth after two AZD1222 doses. Baseline seropositivity occurred in only a handful of AZD1222 recipients. Unmutated variant regions reportedly attract nearly half of all spike-specific TCRs.

To note about this clone: Its antigen is undetermined.

CDR3 length equals 15 residues. The V and J ends lost 0 bases and 5 bases respectively, with 15 bases between them. Germline V CDR1 and CDR2: SGDLS, YYNGEE. Sequencing used immunoSEQ multiplex PCR; TCRdb keeps in-frame clones, though not all of them. In the table there are some 140,000 clones, 92% of which are singletons. The receptor was derived from an adult in good health. Sequenced here: peripheral blood, sampled on day 0 of AZD1222 vaccination. The gene calls are TRBV9 and TRBJ2-7, with a tentative D call TRBD1 (5 bases). CDR3: CASSVEGRVPNEQYF. CDR3 bases: TGTGCCAGCAGCGTAGAAGGCAGGGTTCCCAACGAGCAGTACTTC.